This T cell receptor beta chain was recovered during a study of technical replicates of blood from a few donors. Method: immunoSEQ multiplex PCR; TCRdb's copy keeps in-frame clones and lacks some. The repertoire consists of just under 60,000 clones, with approximately 94% occurring once and the leading ten covering less than 3.5%. Trimming took off 5 bases at V and 6 bases at J, with 25 bases between the two ends. Germline V lookup: CDR1 MNHEY, CDR2 SMNVEV (reference sequence). This CDR3 comprises 18 residues. The material sequenced was PBMCs. The chain employs TRBV27 and TRBJ2-2, with D hard to call. The clonotype originates from a human donor in good health. Some clones in this sample may be carry-over from other donors' samples. CDR3 loop: CASSNRPFSGLSPGELFF. In nucleotides, the CDR3 is TGTGCCAGCAGTAATCGGCCTTTCTCAGGTTTGAGCCCCGGGGAGCTGTTTTTT.